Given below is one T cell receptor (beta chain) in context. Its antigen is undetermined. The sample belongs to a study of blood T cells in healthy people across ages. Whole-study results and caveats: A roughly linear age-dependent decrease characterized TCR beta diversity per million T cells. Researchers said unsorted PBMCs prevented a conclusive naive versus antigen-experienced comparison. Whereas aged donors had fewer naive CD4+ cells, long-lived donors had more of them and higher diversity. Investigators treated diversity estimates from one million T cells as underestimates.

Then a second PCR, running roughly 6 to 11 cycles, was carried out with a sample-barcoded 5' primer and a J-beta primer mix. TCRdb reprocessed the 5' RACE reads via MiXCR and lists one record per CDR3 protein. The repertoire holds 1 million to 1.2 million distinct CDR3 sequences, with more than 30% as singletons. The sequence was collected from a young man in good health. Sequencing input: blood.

The CDR3, as DNA: TGTGCCAGCAGCCCGGGACTAGCGGGGCGCGCCCGTCGGGTCTACAATGAGCAGTACTTC. Translation gives CASSPGLAGRARRVYNEQYF. The V and J genes are TRBV3-1 and TRBJ2-5; TRBD2 matches at 13 bases. This CDR3 region has 20 residues. Germline CDR1 reads LGHDT; CDR2 reads YNNKEL (reference sequence). V lost 4 bases to trimming and J lost 11 bases; unmatched junction nucleotides: 25.